The following is a T cell receptor beta chain sequence with its context. This CDR3 has 14 residues. Per germline, CDR1 MNHEY and CDR2 SMNVEV (reference sequence). V was trimmed by 5 bases and J by 4 bases, leaving 14 bases between them. The data originate from a study of blood T cell repertoires in COVID-19. Study-level information: Acute-phase and convalescent COVID-19 samples originated in the United States, Italy and Spain. PBMCs, B-cell-depleted T cells, or T cells provided the cDNA or gDNA that made up the material.

In the original workflow: Counts of nucleated cells, estimated from reference gene primer amplification, were obtained. Sequencing was performed with immunoSEQ multiplex PCR; in TCRdb, only in-frame clones are kept and a portion is missing. V and J calls and clone size are copied from that table; D and trimming were computed from the DNA. The sample lists tens of thousands of clones, 80% to 85% occurring once. This receptor was taken from a man older than 75 with acute or convalescent COVID-19. What was sequenced was peripheral blood. The chain recombines TRBV27 with TRBJ1-1; D is perhaps TRBD1 (5 bases). The DNA for the CDR3 is TGTGCCAGCAGTCCAATCAGGGCTCCCACTGAAGCTTTCTTT. It encodes CASSPIRAPTEAFF.